A selection of T cell receptor beta chains follows, all from one sample in a study of response to subunit inactivated influenza vaccine. Via MiXCR, TCRdb re-called the RT-PCR reads, giving one row per CDR3 protein. Of more than 250,000 distinct CDR3 sequences listed, roughly a fifth were seen once; the top ten hold roughly 10%. Material: PBMCs from blood, obtained less than 22 months after vaccination. The receptors derive from a man between 45 and 75 years old who received an inactivated influenza vaccine. Both conserved end residues are part of each CDR3. Fields, in order: J gene, clone size, D gene, V gene, CDR3 DNA, CDR3 protein. The D gene is left open where the match is weak. Expanded clones are given a class, and other clones once, few, many or no size at all.

j_gene: TRBJ2-1; abundance: -; d_gene: -; v_gene: TRBV21-1; CDR3nt: TGTGCCAGCAGTTATCCCGGGACACGGCAAGGGGATGAGCAGTTCTTC; CDR3aa: CASSYPGTRQGDEQFF
j_gene: TRBJ2-3; abundance: -; d_gene: TRBD1; v_gene: TRBV5-1; CDR3nt: TGCGCCAGCAGCCTCTCGGGACAGGGCGGCACAGATACGCAGTATTTT; CDR3aa: CASSLSGQGGTDTQYF
j_gene: TRBJ1-6; abundance: few; d_gene: -; v_gene: TRBV27; CDR3nt: TGTGCCAGCACGCGGGAGGGGGGGTACGATTCACCCCTCCACTTT; CDR3aa: CASTREGGYDSPLHF
j_gene: TRBJ2-3; abundance: few; d_gene: -; v_gene: TRBV7-9; CDR3nt: TGTGCCAGCAGCTTAGTGGCCGAAACAGATACGCAGTATTTT; CDR3aa: CASSLVAETDTQYF
j_gene: TRBJ1-3; abundance: many; d_gene: -; v_gene: TRBV5-6; CDR3nt: TGTGCCAGCAGCTTGGGAGGGGATTTTGGAAACACCATATATTTT; CDR3aa: CASSLGGDFGNTIYF
j_gene: TRBJ1-6; abundance: -; d_gene: -; v_gene: TRBV30; CDR3nt: TGTGCCTGGAGTTTCGAGGGGAGATTTAATTCACCCCTCCACTTT; CDR3aa: CAWSFEGRFNSPLHF
j_gene: TRBJ1-3; abundance: -; d_gene: TRBD1; v_gene: TRBV18; CDR3nt: TGTGCCAGCTCACCCGTCGGGGGACAGGGACCGGGAAACACCATATATTTT; CDR3aa: CASSPVGGQGPGNTIYF
j_gene: TRBJ1-4; abundance: few; d_gene: TRBD1; v_gene: TRBV27; CDR3nt: TGTGCCAGCAGCCCGTACGACAGGGAGTACGAAAAACTGTTTTTT; CDR3aa: CASSPYDREYEKLFF
j_gene: TRBJ2-3; abundance: -; d_gene: TRBD2; v_gene: TRBV4-3; CDR3nt: TGCGCCAGCAGCCAAACGGGAGGGGGATCGGATACGCAGTATTTT; CDR3aa: CASSQTGGGSDTQYF
j_gene: TRBJ2-1; abundance: -; d_gene: TRBD2; v_gene: TRBV20-1; CDR3nt: TGCAGTGCTAAGGGTAGCGGGAGAGGGAATGAGCAGTTCTTC; CDR3aa: CSAKGSGRGNEQFF
j_gene: TRBJ2-2; abundance: many; d_gene: -; v_gene: TRBV14; CDR3nt: TGTGCCAGCAGCCAAGATTTGTCAGCCACCGGGGAGCTGTTTTTT; CDR3aa: CASSQDLSATGELFF
j_gene: TRBJ2-1; abundance: many; d_gene: -; v_gene: TRBV11-2; CDR3nt: TGTGCCAGCAGCTGGGGGCCAGACTCCTACAATGAGCAGTTCTTC; CDR3aa: CASSWGPDSYNEQFF
j_gene: TRBJ1-1; abundance: few; d_gene: -; v_gene: TRBV5-6; CDR3nt: TGTGCCAGCAGCTTGGCCGATTTCAGGGGCATCACTGAAGCTTTCTTT; CDR3aa: CASSLADFRGITEAFF
j_gene: TRBJ2-7; abundance: -; d_gene: -; v_gene: TRBV7-9; CDR3nt: TGTGCCAGCAGCAGGGGGACCTACTACGAGCAGTACTTC; CDR3aa: CASSRGTYYEQYF
j_gene: TRBJ2-7; abundance: -; d_gene: -; v_gene: TRBV20-1; CDR3nt: TGCAGTGCTAGACTTGGTGTCCCCGAGCAGTACTTC; CDR3aa: CSARLGVPEQYF
j_gene: TRBJ2-3; abundance: few; d_gene: -; v_gene: TRBV15; CDR3nt: TGTGCCACCAGCAGAGATAAGATCGATACGCAGTATTTT; CDR3aa: CATSRDKIDTQYF
j_gene: TRBJ1-2; abundance: -; d_gene: TRBD1; v_gene: TRBV20-1; CDR3nt: TGCAGTGCTACCACGGGACAGGGGGTTTTGCGCTATGGCTACACCTTC; CDR3aa: CSATTGQGVLRYGYTF
j_gene: TRBJ1-1; abundance: few; d_gene: TRBD1; v_gene: TRBV14; CDR3nt: TGTGCCAGCAGCGGACAGGGTGCTAGGAACACTGAAGCTTTCTTT; CDR3aa: CASSGQGARNTEAFF
j_gene: TRBJ2-7; abundance: -; d_gene: TRBD2; v_gene: TRBV10-3; CDR3nt: TGTGCCATCAGAGTAGCGGGGACCTACGAGCAGTACTTC; CDR3aa: CAIRVAGTYEQYF
j_gene: TRBJ2-7; abundance: -; d_gene: -; v_gene: TRBV11-3; CDR3nt: TGTGCCAGCAGCCGGACGAACGGCGAGCAGTACTTC; CDR3aa: CASSRTNGEQYF
j_gene: TRBJ2-3; abundance: few; d_gene: TRBD2; v_gene: TRBV7-6; CDR3nt: TGTGCCAGCAGCTGGCCTAGCGGGAGGGACGATACGCAGTATTTT; CDR3aa: CASSWPSGRDDTQYF
j_gene: TRBJ2-1; abundance: few; d_gene: TRBD2; v_gene: TRBV4-3; CDR3nt: TGCGCCAGCAGCCAAGGATGGACTAGCGGGAGCAGTAAGGGGAATGAGCAGTTCTTC; CDR3aa: CASSQGWTSGSSKGNEQFF
j_gene: TRBJ1-5; abundance: few; d_gene: -; v_gene: TRBV28; CDR3nt: TGTGCCAGCAGTCCATCCAAGGGACCCCAGCATTTT; CDR3aa: CASSPSKGPQHF
j_gene: TRBJ1-2; abundance: -; d_gene: -; v_gene: TRBV19; CDR3nt: TGTGCCAGTAGTATCGGTTCAGGGCTGAACTATGGCTACACCTTC; CDR3aa: CASSIGSGLNYGYTF
j_gene: TRBJ1-1; abundance: -; d_gene: -; v_gene: TRBV19; CDR3nt: TGTGCCAGTAGTATAGAGGTCGTAAACACTGAAGCTTTCTTT; CDR3aa: CASSIEVVNTEAFF
j_gene: TRBJ1-1; abundance: -; d_gene: -; v_gene: TRBV5-1; CDR3nt: TGCGCCAGCAGCCCTTGGCTGGGGTGGACTGAAGCTTTCTTT; CDR3aa: CASSPWLGWTEAFF
j_gene: TRBJ1-3; abundance: -; d_gene: TRBD1; v_gene: TRBV6-1; CDR3nt: TGTGCCAGCAGCCTCTCGGGGACAGGGCCCGGAAACACCATATATTTT; CDR3aa: CASSLSGTGPGNTIYF
j_gene: TRBJ1-6; abundance: few; d_gene: TRBD1; v_gene: TRBV28; CDR3nt: TGTGCCAGCAGTCCCGGGACAGGGGGCTCACCCCTCCACTTT; CDR3aa: CASSPGTGGSPLHF
j_gene: TRBJ2-7; abundance: -; d_gene: TRBD1; v_gene: TRBV11-2; CDR3nt: TGTGCCAGCAGCGAAGGGACAGGGGCCCACGGGGAGCAGTACTTC; CDR3aa: CASSEGTGAHGEQYF
j_gene: TRBJ1-6; abundance: -; d_gene: -; v_gene: TRBV12-3/TRBV12-4; CDR3nt: TGTGCCAGCAGTTGGCCAAATTCACCCCTCCACTTT; CDR3aa: CASSWPNSPLHF
j_gene: TRBJ2-2; abundance: many; d_gene: -; v_gene: TRBV5-1; CDR3nt: TGCGCCAGCAGACGTCGACAGGCCTCGGTAGACGGGGAGCTGTTTTTT; CDR3aa: CASRRRQASVDGELFF
j_gene: TRBJ2-5; abundance: few; d_gene: -; v_gene: TRBV5-1; CDR3nt: TGCGCCAGCAGCCCCGACGGGGCCAGACAGGAGACCCAGTACTTC; CDR3aa: CASSPDGARQETQYF
j_gene: TRBJ1-6; abundance: few; d_gene: -; v_gene: TRBV3-1; CDR3nt: TGTGCCAGCAGCCAACTAAAGGCCCCGGTTAATTCACCCCTCCACTTT; CDR3aa: CASSQLKAPVNSPLHF
j_gene: TRBJ2-2; abundance: -; d_gene: -; v_gene: TRBV28; CDR3nt: TGTGCCAGCAGTTTCCTCTCGCCTGAGGCCGGGGAGCTGTTTTTT; CDR3aa: CASSFLSPEAGELFF
j_gene: TRBJ2-7; abundance: -; d_gene: TRBD2; v_gene: TRBV7-9; CDR3nt: TGTGCCAGCAGCTCCCGACTAGCGGGAGTGTCCTACGAGCAGTACTTC; CDR3aa: CASSSRLAGVSYEQYF
j_gene: TRBJ1-2; abundance: many; d_gene: -; v_gene: TRBV25-1; CDR3nt: TGTGCCAGCAGTGAAGGGGGCGCTTACGGCTACACCTTC; CDR3aa: CASSEGGAYGYTF
j_gene: TRBJ2-5; abundance: -; d_gene: -; v_gene: TRBV11-2; CDR3nt: TGTGCCAGCAGCGGCCTGGGGACCCAGTACTTC; CDR3aa: CASSGLGTQYF
j_gene: TRBJ2-2; abundance: -; d_gene: TRBD1; v_gene: TRBV7-7; CDR3nt: TGTGCTAGCAGCGCCGGGACAGGGTGGATGGCCGGGGAGCTGTTTTTT; CDR3aa: CASSAGTGWMAGELFF
j_gene: TRBJ1-2; abundance: -; d_gene: -; v_gene: TRBV5-4; CDR3nt: TGTGCCAGCAGCTTGGGTCTTGGGGCTTGGTCGGGAGCTAACTATGGCTACACCTTC; CDR3aa: CASSLGLGAWSGANYGYTF
j_gene: TRBJ2-1; abundance: -; d_gene: TRBD2; v_gene: TRBV20-1; CDR3nt: TGCAGTGCTAGGAGATTAGCGGGGGCCTCCTACAATGAGCAGTTCTTC; CDR3aa: CSARRLAGASYNEQFF
j_gene: TRBJ2-2; abundance: few; d_gene: -; v_gene: TRBV7-9; CDR3nt: TGTGCCAGCAGCTCTCTAGCATCGAGGACCGGGGAGCTGTTTTTT; CDR3aa: CASSSLASRTGELFF
j_gene: TRBJ2-1; abundance: few; d_gene: -; v_gene: TRBV29-1; CDR3nt: TGCAGCGTCCCGTGGGGCAATGAGCAGTTCTTC; CDR3aa: CSVPWGNEQFF
j_gene: TRBJ1-2; abundance: few; d_gene: -; v_gene: TRBV3-1; CDR3nt: TGTGCCAGCAGCCAAGTGACGGACGGAGGCTACACCTTC; CDR3aa: CASSQVTDGGYTF
j_gene: TRBJ2-5; abundance: -; d_gene: -; v_gene: TRBV27; CDR3nt: TGTGCCAGCAGTAAATCTAGACTGGAGACCCAGTACTTC; CDR3aa: CASSKSRLETQYF
j_gene: TRBJ2-3; abundance: few; d_gene: TRBD1; v_gene: TRBV20-1; CDR3nt: TGCAGTGCTGCCGGGACAGGTGCTTCAAATACGCAGTATTTT; CDR3aa: CSAAGTGASNTQYF
j_gene: TRBJ1-5; abundance: many; d_gene: TRBD1; v_gene: TRBV20-1; CDR3nt: TGCAGTGCCCTACAGGGGGCTGGTGGCAATCAGCCCCAGCATTTT; CDR3aa: CSALQGAGGNQPQHF
j_gene: TRBJ1-1; abundance: -; d_gene: -; v_gene: TRBV20-1; CDR3nt: TGCAGTGGCCTGCAGGGGAACACTGAAGCTTTCTTT; CDR3aa: CSGLQGNTEAFF
j_gene: TRBJ1-4; abundance: -; d_gene: -; v_gene: TRBV5-1; CDR3nt: TGCGCCAGCAGCGCCTCTCCCGTGAGAACTGAAAAACTGTTTTTT; CDR3aa: CASSASPVRTEKLFF
j_gene: TRBJ1-1; abundance: -; d_gene: -; v_gene: TRBV28; CDR3nt: TGTGCCAGCAGTTTGAGTGGGGGATTAGTTGAAGCTTTCTTT; CDR3aa: CASSLSGGLVEAFF
j_gene: TRBJ1-2; abundance: -; d_gene: TRBD1; v_gene: TRBV12-3/TRBV12-4; CDR3nt: TGTGCCAGCAGTCTCCGGGACAGCGTCAACTATGGCTACACCTTC; CDR3aa: CASSLRDSVNYGYTF
j_gene: TRBJ1-2; abundance: few; d_gene: -; v_gene: TRBV10-3; CDR3nt: TGTGCCATCAGTGGGCAAACGGAGAGCTACACCTTC; CDR3aa: CAISGQTESYTF
j_gene: TRBJ2-2; abundance: few; d_gene: -; v_gene: TRBV6-1; CDR3nt: TGTGCCAGCAGCCTCAAGCGGAACACCGGGGAGCTGTTTTTT; CDR3aa: CASSLKRNTGELFF
j_gene: TRBJ2-2; abundance: -; d_gene: TRBD1; v_gene: TRBV6-5; CDR3nt: TGTGCCAGCAGTTACTTTGGGACAGGGGTGGACACCGGGGAGCTGTTTTTT; CDR3aa: CASSYFGTGVDTGELFF